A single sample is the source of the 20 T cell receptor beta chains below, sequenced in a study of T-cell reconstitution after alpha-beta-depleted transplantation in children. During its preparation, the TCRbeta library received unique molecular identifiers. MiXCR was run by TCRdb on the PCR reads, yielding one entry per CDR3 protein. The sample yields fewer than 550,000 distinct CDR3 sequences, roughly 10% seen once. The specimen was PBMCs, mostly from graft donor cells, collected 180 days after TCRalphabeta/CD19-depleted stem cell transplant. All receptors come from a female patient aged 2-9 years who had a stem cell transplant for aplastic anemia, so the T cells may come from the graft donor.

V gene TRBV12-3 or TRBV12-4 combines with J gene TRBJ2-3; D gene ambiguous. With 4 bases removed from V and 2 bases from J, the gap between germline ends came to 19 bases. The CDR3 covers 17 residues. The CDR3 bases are TGTGCCAGCAGTTGGGTAGTCCGGATCGAACCCACAGATACGCAGTATTTT. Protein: CASSWVVRIEPTDTQYF.

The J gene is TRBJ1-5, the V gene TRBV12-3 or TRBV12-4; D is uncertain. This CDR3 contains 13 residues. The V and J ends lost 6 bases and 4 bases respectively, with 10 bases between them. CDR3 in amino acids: CASRISPNQPQHF. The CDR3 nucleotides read TGTGCCAGCAGAATTTCCCCGAATCAGCCCCAGCATTTT.

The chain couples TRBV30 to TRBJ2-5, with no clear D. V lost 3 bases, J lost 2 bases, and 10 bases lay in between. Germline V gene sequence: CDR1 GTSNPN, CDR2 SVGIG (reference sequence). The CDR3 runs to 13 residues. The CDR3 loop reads CAWRWRWQETQYF. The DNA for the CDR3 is TGTGCCTGGAGGTGGCGGTGGCAAGAGACCCAGTACTTC.

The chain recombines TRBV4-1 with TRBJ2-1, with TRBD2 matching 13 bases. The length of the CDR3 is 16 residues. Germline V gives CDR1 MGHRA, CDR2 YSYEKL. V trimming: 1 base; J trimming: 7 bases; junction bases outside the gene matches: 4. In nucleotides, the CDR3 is TGCGCCAGCAGCCAAGCCGGACTAGCGGGAGTAAATGAGCAGTTCTTC. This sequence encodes CASSQAGLAGVNEQFF.

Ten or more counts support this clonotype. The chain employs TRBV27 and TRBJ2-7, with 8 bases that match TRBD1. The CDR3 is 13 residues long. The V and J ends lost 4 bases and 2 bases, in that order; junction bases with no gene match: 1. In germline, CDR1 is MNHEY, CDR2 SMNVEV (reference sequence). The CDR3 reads CASSWGQAYEQYF. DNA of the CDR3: TGTGCCAGCAGTTGGGGACAGGCCTACGAGCAGTACTTC.

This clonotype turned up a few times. Here the CDR3 reads CASSPRDRAVETQYF. DNA for the CDR3: TGTGCCAGCAGCCCCAGGGACAGGGCGGTGGAGACCCAGTACTTC. V gene TRBV7-9 combines with J gene TRBJ2-5, with TRBD1 matching 9 bases. With V trimmed by 5 bases and J by 5 bases, 9 bases remained unmatched. The germline V gene has CDR1 SEHNR and CDR2 FQNEAQ (reference sequence). This CDR3 has 15 amino acids.

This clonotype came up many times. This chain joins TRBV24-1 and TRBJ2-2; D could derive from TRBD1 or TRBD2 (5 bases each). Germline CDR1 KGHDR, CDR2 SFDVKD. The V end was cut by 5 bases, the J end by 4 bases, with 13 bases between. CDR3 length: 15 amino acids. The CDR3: CATSGPHGGTGELFF. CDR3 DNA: TGTGCCACCAGTGGCCCTCATGGGGGCACCGGGGAGCTGTTTTTT.

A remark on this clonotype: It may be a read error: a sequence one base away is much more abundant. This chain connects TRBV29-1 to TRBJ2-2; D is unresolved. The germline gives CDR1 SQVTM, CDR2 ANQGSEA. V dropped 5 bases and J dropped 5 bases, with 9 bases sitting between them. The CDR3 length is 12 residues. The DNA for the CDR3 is TGCAGCGTTAAAAGAGTTACCGGGGAGCTGTTTTTT. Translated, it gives CSVKRVTGELFF.

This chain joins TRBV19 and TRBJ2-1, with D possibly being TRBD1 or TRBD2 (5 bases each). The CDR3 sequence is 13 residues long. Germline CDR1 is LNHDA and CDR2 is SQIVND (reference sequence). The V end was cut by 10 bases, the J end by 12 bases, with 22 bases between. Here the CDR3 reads CATKPGPQSGQFF. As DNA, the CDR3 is TGTGCCACTAAACCGGGACCCCAGTCTGGGCAGTTCTTC.

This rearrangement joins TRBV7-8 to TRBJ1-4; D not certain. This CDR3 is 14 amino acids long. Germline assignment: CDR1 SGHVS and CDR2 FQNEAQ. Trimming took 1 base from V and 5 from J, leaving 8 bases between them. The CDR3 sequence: CASSLDRANEKLFF. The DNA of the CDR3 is TGTGCCAGCAGCTTAGACAGAGCAAATGAAAAACTGTTTTTT.

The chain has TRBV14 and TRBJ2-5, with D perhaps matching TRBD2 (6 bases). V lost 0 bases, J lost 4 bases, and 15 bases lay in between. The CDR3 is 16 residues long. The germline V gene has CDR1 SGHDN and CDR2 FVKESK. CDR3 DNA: TGTGCCAGCAGCCAAGATACCTCGGACTATAGAGAGACCCAGTACTTC. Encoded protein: CASSQDTSDYRETQYF.

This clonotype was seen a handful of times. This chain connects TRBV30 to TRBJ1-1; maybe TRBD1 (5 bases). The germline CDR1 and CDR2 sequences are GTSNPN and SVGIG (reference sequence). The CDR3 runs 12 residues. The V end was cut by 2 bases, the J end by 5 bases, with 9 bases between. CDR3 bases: TGTGCCTGGAGTAGGGGTAGGACTGAAGCTTTCTTT. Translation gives CAWSRGRTEAFF.

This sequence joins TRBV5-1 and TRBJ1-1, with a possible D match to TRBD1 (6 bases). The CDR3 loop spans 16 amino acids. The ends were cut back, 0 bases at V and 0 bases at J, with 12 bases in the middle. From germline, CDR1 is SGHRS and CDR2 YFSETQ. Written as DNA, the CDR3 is TGCGCCAGCAGCTTGGTACCGGGGGCTATGAACACTGAAGCTTTCTTT. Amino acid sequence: CASSLVPGAMNTEAFF.

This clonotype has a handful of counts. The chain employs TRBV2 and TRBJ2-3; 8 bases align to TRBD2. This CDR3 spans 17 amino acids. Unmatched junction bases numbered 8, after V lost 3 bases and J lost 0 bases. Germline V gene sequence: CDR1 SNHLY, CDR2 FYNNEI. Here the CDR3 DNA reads TGTGCCAGCAGTGACGACTGGGCGGGGGGCAGCACAGATACGCAGTATTTT. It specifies CASSDDWAGGSTDTQYF.

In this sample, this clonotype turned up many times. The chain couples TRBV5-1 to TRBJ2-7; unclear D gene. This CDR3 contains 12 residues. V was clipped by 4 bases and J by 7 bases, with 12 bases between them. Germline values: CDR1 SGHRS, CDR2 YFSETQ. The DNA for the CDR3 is TGCGCCAGCAGCGAGACCCCGAAGGAGCAGTACGTC. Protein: CASSETPKEQYV.

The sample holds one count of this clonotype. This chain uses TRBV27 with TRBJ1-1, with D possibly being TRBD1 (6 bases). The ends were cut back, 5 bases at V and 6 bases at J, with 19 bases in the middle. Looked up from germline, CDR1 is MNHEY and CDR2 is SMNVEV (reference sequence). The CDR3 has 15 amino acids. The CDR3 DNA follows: TGTGCCAGCAGTATTCCTGGACAGATCCCCGCTGAAGCTTTCTTT. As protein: CASSIPGQIPAEAFF.

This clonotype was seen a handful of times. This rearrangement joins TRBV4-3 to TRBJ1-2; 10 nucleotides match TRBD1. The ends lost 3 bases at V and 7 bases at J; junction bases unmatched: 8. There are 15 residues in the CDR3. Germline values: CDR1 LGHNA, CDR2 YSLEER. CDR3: CASSQGTGVTAGYTF. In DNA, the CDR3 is TGCGCCAGCAGCCAGGGGACAGGGGTTACGGCTGGCTACACCTTC.

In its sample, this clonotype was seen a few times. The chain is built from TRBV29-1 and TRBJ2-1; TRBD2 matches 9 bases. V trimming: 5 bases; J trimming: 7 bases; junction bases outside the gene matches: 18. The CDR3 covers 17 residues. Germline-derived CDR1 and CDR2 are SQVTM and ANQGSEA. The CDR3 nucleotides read TGCAGCGTTCTGAAAAATAGGCCTAGCGGGATAGGGAATGAGCAGTTCTTC. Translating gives CSVLKNRPSGIGNEQFF.

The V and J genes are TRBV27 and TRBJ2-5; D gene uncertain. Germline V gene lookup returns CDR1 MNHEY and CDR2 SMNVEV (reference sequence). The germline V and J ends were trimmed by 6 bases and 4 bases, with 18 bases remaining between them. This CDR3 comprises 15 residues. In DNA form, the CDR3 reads TGTGCCAGCAGCCCTCTTCCTACGGGTCTAGAGACCCAGTACTTC. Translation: CASSPLPTGLETQYF.

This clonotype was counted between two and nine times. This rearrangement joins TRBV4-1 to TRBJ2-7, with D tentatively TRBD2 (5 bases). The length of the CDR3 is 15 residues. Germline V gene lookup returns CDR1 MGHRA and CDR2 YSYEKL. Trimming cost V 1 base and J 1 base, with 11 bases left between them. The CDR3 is CASSQGSGSSYEQYF. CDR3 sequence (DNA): TGCGCCAGCAGCCAAGGGTCGGGAAGTTCCTACGAGCAGTACTTC.